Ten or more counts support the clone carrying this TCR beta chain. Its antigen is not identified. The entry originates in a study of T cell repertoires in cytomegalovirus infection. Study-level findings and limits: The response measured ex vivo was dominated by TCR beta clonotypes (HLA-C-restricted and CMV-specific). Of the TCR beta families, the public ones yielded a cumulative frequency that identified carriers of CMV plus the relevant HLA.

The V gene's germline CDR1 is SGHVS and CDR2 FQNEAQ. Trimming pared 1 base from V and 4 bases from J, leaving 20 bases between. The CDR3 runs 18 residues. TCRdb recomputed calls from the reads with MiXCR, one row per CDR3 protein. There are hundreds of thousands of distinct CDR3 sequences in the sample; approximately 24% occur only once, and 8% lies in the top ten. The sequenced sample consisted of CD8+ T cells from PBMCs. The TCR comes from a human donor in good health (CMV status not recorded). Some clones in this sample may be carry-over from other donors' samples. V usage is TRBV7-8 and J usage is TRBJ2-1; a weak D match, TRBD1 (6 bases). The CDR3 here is CASSLGSAGAEWYNEQFF. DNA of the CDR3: TGTGCCAGCAGCTTAGGGTCGGCAGGGGCGGAATGGTACAATGAGCAGTTCTTC.